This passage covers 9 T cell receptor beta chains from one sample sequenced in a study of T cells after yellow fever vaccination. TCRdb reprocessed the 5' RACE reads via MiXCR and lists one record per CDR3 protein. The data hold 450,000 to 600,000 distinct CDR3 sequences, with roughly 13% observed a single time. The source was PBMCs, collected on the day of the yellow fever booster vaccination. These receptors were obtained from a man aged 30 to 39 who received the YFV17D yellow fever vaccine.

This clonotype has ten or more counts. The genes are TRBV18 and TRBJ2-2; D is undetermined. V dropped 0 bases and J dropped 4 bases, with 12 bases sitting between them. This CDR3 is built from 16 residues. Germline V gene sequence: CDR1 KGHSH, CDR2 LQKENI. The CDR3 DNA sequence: TGTGCCAGCTCACCACCGTCCAATTGGGGCACCGGGGAGCTGTTTTTT. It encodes CASSPPSNWGTGELFF.

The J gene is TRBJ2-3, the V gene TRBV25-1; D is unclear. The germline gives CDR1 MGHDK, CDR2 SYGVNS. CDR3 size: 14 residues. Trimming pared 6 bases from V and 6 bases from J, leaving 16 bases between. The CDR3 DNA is TGTGCCAGCAGCTCGGTCCGCGGATCGGATACGCAGTATTTT. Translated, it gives CASSSVRGSDTQYF.

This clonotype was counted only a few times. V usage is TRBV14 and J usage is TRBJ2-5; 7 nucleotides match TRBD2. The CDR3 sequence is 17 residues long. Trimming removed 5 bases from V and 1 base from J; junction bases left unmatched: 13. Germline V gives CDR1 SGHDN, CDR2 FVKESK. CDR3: CASSRQEPLAAQETQYF. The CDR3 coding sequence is TGTGCCAGCAGCAGGCAGGAGCCCCTAGCGGCCCAAGAGACCCAGTACTTC.

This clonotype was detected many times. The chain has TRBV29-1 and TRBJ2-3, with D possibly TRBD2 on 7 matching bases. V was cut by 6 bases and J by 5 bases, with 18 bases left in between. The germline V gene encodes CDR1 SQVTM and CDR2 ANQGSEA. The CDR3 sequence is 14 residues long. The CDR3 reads CSVAGAGDGDTQYF. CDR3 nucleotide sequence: TGCAGCGTCGCAGGGGCGGGAGACGGAGATACGCAGTATTTT.

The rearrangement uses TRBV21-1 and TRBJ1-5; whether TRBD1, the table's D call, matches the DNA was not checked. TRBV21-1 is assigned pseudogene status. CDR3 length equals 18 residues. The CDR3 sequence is CASSPQAPGEAGGQPQHF. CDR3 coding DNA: TGTGCCAGCAGCCCTCAGGCACCAGGGGAAGCCGGTGGTCAGCCCCAGCATTTT.

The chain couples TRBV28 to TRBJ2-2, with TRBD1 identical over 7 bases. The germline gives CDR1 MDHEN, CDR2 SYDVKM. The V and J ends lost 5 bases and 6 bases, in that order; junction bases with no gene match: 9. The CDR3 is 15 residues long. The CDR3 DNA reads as TGTGCCAGCAGTGATCCAGGGGGAGCGTCCGGGGAGCTGTTTTTT. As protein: CASSDPGGASGELFF. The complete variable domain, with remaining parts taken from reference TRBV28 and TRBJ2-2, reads DVKVTQSSRYLVKRTGEKVFLECVQDMDHENMFWYRQDPGLGLRLIYFSYDVKMKEKGDIPEGYSVSREKKERFSLILESASTNQTSMYLCASSDPGGASGELFFGEGSRLTVL.

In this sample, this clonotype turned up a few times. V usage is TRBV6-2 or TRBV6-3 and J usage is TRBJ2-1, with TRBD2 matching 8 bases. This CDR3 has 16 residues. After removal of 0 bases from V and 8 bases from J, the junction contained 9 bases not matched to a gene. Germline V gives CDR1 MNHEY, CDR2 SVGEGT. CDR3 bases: TGTGCCAGCAGTTACTCGGTGGGACTAGTCGGGTATGAGCAGTTCTTC. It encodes CASSYSVGLVGYEQFF.

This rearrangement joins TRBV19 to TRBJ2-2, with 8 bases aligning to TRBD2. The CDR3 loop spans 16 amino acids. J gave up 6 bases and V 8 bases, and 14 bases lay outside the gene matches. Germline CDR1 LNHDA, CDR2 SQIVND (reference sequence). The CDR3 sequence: CASYGSGKGRAGELFF. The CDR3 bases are TGTGCCAGTTACGGTAGCGGGAAGGGTCGGGCCGGGGAGCTGTTTTTT.

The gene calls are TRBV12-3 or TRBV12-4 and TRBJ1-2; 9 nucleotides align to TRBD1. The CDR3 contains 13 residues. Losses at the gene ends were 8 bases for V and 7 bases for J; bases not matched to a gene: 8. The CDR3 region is CASRPGQGTGYTF. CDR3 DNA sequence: TGTGCCAGCCGGCCGGGACAGGGTACTGGCTACACCTTC.